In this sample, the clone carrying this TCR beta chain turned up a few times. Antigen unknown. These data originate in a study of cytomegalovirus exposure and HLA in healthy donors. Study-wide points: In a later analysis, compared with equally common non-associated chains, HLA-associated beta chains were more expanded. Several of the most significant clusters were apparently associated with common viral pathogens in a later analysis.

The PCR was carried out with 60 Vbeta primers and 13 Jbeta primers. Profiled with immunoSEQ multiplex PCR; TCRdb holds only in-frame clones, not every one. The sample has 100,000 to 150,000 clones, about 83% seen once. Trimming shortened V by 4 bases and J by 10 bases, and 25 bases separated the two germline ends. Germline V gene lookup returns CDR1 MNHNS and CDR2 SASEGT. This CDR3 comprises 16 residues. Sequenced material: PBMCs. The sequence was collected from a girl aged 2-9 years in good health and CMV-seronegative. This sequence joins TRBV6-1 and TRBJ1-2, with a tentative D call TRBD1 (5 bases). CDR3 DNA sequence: TGTGCCAGCAGTGCCTCGGGGGGGGTTGGAGGAGGAGTCTACACCTTC. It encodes CASSASGGVGGGVYTF.